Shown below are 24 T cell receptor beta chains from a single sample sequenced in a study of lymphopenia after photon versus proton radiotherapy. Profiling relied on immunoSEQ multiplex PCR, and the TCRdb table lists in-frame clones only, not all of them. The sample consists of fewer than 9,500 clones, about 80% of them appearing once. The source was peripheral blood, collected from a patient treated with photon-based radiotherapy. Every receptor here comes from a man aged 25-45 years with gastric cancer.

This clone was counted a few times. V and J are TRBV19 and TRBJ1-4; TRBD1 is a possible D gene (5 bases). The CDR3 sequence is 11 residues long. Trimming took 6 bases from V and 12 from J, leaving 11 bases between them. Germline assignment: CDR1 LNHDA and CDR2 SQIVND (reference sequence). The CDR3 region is CASRGTDELFF. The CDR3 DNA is TGTGCCAGTAGGGGGACGGACGAACTGTTTTTT.

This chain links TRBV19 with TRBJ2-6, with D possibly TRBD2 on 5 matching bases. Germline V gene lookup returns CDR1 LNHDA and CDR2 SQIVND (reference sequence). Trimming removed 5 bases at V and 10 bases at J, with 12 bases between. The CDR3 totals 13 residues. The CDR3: CASSPDRDNVLTF. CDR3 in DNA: TGTGCCAGTAGTCCGGACCGGGATAACGTCCTGACTTTC.

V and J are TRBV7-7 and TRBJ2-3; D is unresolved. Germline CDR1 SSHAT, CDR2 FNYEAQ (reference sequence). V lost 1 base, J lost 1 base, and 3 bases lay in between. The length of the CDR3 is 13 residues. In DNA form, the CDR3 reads TGTGCCAGCAGCTTAGATCGCACAGATACGCAGTATTTT. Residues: CASSLDRTDTQYF.

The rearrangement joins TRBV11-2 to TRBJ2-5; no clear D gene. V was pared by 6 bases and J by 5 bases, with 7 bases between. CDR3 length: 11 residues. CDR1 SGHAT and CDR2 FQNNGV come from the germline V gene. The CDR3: CASRDAETQYF. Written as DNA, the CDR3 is TGTGCCAGCAGGGACGCGGAGACCCAGTACTTC.

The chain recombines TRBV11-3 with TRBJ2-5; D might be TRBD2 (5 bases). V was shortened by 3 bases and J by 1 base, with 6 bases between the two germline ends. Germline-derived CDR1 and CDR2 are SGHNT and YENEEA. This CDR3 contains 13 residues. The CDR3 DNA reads TGTGCCAGCAGCTTGGACTCCCAAGAGACCCAGTACTTC. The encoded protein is CASSLDSQETQYF.

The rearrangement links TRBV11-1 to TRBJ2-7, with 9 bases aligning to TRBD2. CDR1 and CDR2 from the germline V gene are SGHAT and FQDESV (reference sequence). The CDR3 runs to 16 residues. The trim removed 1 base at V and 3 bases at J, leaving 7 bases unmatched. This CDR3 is CASSLGASGKLYEQYF. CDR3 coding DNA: TGTGCCAGCAGCTTAGGGGCTAGCGGGAAGCTCTACGAGCAGTACTTC.

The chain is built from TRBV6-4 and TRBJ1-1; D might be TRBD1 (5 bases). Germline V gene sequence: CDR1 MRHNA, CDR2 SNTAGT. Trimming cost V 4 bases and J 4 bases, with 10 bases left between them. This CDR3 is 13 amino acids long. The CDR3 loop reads CASSAQGSTEAFF. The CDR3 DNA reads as TGTGCCAGCAGTGCCCAGGGATCCACTGAAGCTTTCTTT.

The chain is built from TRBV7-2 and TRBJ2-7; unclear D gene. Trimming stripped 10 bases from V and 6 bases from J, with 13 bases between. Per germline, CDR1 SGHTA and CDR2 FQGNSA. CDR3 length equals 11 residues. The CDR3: CATQVGREQYF. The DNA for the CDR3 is TGTGCCACCCAAGTTGGTCGCGAGCAGTACTTC.

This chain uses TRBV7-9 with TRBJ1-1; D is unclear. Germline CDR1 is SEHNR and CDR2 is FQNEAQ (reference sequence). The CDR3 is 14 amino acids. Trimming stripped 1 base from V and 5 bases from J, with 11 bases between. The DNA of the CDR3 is TGTGCCAGCAGCTTAGATGGTGAGGGAACTGAAGCTTTCTTT. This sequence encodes CASSLDGEGTEAFF.

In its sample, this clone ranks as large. The CDR3 region is CASNQQMNTEAFF. In DNA, the CDR3 is TGTGCCAGCAATCAACAGATGAACACTGAAGCTTTCTTT. This sequence joins TRBV2 and TRBJ1-1, with no clear D. Germline V gene lookup returns CDR1 SNHLY and CDR2 FYNNEI. This CDR3 spans 13 amino acids. Trimming removed 7 bases at V and 0 bases at J, with 9 bases between.

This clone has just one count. The CDR3 sequence: CASSPGTGIFDTQYF. CDR3 nucleotides: TGCGCCAGCAGCCCCGGGACAGGAATTTTTGATACGCAGTATTTT. The chain combines TRBV5-1 with TRBJ2-3; 8 bases line up with TRBD1. Per germline, CDR1 SGHRS and CDR2 YFSETQ. The V and J ends lost 4 bases and 6 bases, in that order; junction bases with no gene match: 10. The CDR3 covers 15 residues.

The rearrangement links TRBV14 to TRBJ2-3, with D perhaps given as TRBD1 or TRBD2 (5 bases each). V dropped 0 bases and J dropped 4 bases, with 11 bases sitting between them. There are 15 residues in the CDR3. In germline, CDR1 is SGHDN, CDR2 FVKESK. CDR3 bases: TGTGCCAGCAGCCAAGATTCGGGACGGCCAGATACGCAGTATTTT. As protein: CASSQDSGRPDTQYF.

The CDR3 here is CASSDGTGQNIQYF. The CDR3 nucleotides are TGTGCCAGCAGTGACGGGACAGGACAAAACATTCAGTACTTC. The rearrangement joins TRBV28 to TRBJ2-4, with 8 nucleotides matching TRBD1. Germline lookup yields CDR1 MDHEN and CDR2 SYDVKM. V lost 5 bases to trimming and J lost 5 bases; unmatched junction nucleotides: 5. This CDR3 has 14 amino acids.

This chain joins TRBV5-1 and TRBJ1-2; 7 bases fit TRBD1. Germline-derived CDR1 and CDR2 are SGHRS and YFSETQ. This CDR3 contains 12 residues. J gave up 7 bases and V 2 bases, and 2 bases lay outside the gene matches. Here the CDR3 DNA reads TGCGCCAGCAGCTTTGACAGGGTTGGCTACACCTTC. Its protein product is CASSFDRVGYTF.

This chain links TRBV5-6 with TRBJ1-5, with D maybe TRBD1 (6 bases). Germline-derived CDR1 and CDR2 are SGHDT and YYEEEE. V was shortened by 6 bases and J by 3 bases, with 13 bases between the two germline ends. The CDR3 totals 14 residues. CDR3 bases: TGTGCCAGCACCCTTACAGGGTCCAATCAGCCCCAGCATTTT. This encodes CASTLTGSNQPQHF.

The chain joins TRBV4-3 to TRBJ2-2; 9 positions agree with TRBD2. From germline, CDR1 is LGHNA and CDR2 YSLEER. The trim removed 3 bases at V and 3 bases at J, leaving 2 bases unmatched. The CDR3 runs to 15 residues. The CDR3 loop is CASSQLAGDTGELFF. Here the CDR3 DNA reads TGCGCCAGCAGCCAGTTAGCGGGGGACACCGGGGAGCTGTTTTTT.

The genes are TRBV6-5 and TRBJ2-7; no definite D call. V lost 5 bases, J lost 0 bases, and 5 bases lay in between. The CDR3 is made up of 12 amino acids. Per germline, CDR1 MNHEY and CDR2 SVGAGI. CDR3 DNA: TGTGCCAGCAGTGCCGACTCCTACGAGCAGTACTTC. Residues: CASSADSYEQYF.

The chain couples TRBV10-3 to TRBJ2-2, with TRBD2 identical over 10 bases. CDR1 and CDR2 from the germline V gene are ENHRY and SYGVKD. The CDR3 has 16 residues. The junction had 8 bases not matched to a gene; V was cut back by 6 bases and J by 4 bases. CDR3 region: CAISSGSGRATGELFF. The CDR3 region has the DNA TGTGCCATCAGCTCCGGGAGCGGGAGGGCCACCGGGGAGCTGTTTTTT.

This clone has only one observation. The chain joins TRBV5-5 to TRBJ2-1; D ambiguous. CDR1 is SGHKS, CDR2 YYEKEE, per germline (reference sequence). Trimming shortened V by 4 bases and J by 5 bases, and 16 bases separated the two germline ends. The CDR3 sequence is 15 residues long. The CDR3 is CASSAEVRANNEQFF. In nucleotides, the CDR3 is TGTGCCAGCAGCGCCGAGGTTCGGGCAAACAATGAGCAGTTCTTC.

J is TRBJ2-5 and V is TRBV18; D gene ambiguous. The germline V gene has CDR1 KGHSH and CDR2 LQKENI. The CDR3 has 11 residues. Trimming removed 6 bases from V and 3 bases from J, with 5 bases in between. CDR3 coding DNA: TGTGCCAGCTCCCTCGAAGAGACCCAGTACTTC. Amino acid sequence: CASSLEETQYF.

In DNA form, the CDR3 reads TGTGCCAGTACCTGGGACAGGGACAATGAGCAGTTCTTC. Its translation: CASTWDRDNEQFF. The chain carries TRBV19 and TRBJ2-1; 9 bases map to TRBD1. Germline trimming cut 7 bases from V and 5 bases from J; bases unmatched to any gene: 3. Looked up from germline, CDR1 is LNHDA and CDR2 is SQIVND (reference sequence). This CDR3 contains 13 residues.

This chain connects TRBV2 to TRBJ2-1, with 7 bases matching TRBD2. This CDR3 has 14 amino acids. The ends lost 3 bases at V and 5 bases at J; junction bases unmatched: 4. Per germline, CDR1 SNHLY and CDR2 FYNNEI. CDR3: CASSEGEGHNEQFF. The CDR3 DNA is TGTGCCAGCAGTGAGGGGGAGGGACACAATGAGCAGTTCTTC.

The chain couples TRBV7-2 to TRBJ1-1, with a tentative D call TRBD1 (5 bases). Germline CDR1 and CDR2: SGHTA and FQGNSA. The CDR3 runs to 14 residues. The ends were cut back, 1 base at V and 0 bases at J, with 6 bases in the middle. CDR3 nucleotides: TGTGCCAGCAGCTTAGTAGGGGTGAACACTGAAGCTTTCTTT. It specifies CASSLVGVNTEAFF. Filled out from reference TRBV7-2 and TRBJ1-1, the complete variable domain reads GAGVSQSPSNKVTEKGKDVELRCDPISGHTALYWYRQSLGQGLEFLIYFQGNSAPDKSGLPSDRFSAERTGGSVSTLTIQRTQQEDSAVYLCASSLVGVNTEAFFGQGTRLTVV.

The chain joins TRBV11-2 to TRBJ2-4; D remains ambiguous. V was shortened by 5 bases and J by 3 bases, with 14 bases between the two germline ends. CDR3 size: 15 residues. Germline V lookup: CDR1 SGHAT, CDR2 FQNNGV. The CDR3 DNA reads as TGTGCCAGCAGCGCCGCCTACGATAGCAAAAACATTCAGTACTTC. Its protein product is CASSAAYDSKNIQYF.